The 20 T cell receptor beta chains below come from one sample, sequenced in a study of T cell responses to AZD1222 COVID-19 vaccine. Clones were read by immunoSEQ multiplex PCR, and TCRdb kept only the in-frame ones, dropping some. The sample carries more than 95,000 clones, roughly 89% recorded once. The sample in question was peripheral blood, obtained on day 0 of AZD1222 vaccination. These receptors originate from an adult in good health.

The chain couples TRBV18 to TRBJ2-5; 12 nucleotides match TRBD2. The CDR3 loop spans 14 amino acids. Germline CDR1 reads KGHSH; CDR2 reads LQKENI. V lost 3 bases and J lost 4; bases outside the gene matches: 0. This CDR3 is CASSPGLAGETQYF. For the CDR3, the DNA is TGTGCCAGCTCACCGGGACTAGCGGGAGAGACCCAGTACTTC.

The chain uses TRBV6-5 and TRBJ1-1; D remains ambiguous. This CDR3 has 13 residues. From germline, CDR1 is MNHEY and CDR2 SVGAGI. Trimming shortened V by 4 bases and J by 3 bases, and 9 bases separated the two germline ends. The CDR3 loop reads CASSFQVDTEAFF. Written as DNA, the CDR3 is TGTGCCAGCAGTTTCCAGGTGGACACTGAAGCTTTCTTT.

The chain carries TRBV10-3 and TRBJ1-3; TRBD1 aligns across 7 bases. The trim removed 6 bases at V and 3 bases at J, leaving 2 bases unmatched. Per the germline V gene, CDR1 is ENHRY and CDR2 is SYGVKD. This CDR3 is built from 13 residues. CDR3 coding DNA: TGTGCCATCAGGCGGGACAGTGGAAACACCATATATTTT. This encodes CAIRRDSGNTIYF.

The rearrangement uses TRBV10-3 and TRBJ1-4, with 9 bases that match TRBD1. This CDR3 region has 16 residues. The V gene end was trimmed by 3 bases and the J gene end by 8 bases; junction bases not matched to a gene: 10. CDR1 is ENHRY, CDR2 SYGVKD, per germline. Here the CDR3 DNA reads TGTGCCATCAGTGACCTTGGACAGGGGCTAAAGGAAAAACTGTTTTTT. Amino acid sequence: CAISDLGQGLKEKLFF.

The chain carries TRBV2 and TRBJ1-1, with D possibly being TRBD1 (6 bases). The CDR3 runs 15 residues. Germline CDR1 reads SNHLY; CDR2 reads FYNNEI. V was trimmed by 4 bases and J by 0 bases, leaving 12 bases between them. The CDR3 loop is CASSAGGLMNTEAFF. The CDR3 DNA sequence: TGTGCCAGCAGTGCTGGGGGCCTCATGAACACTGAAGCTTTCTTT. Full variable domain (remainder filled in from reference TRBV2 and TRBJ1-1): EPEVTQTPSHQVTQMGQEVILRCVPISNHLYFYWYRQILGQKVEFLVSFYNNEISEKSEIFDDQFSVERPDGSNFTLKIRSTKLEDSAMYFCASSAGGLMNTEAFFGQGTRLTVV.

The chain uses TRBV4-3 and TRBJ2-1; no clear D. This CDR3 comprises 13 residues. CDR1 and CDR2 from the germline V gene are LGHNA and YSLEER. V was shortened by 3 bases and J by 10 bases, with 13 bases between the two germline ends. CDR3 bases: TGCGCCAGCAGCCACACTGGTAGCCGGGAGCAGTTCTTC. Translation: CASSHTGSREQFF.

The J gene is TRBJ1-4, the V gene TRBV9; no definite D call. The V end lost 0 bases, the J end lost 0 bases, and 3 bases lay between the germline ends. The CDR3 spans 14 residues. Germline assignment: CDR1 SGDLS and CDR2 YYNGEE. The CDR3 here is CASSVGATNEKLFF. The CDR3 region has the DNA TGTGCCAGCAGCGTAGGAGCAACTAATGAAAAACTGTTTTTT.

This chain connects TRBV6-5 to TRBJ1-6; tentative D call: TRBD1 (6 bases). This CDR3 spans 14 amino acids. Germline V gene data show CDR1 as MNHEY and CDR2 as SVGAGI. V was trimmed by 0 bases and J by 10 bases, leaving 10 bases between them. The CDR3 region has the DNA TGTGCCAGCAGTTACTCAGGGGGAGGATCACCCCTCCACTTT. This codes for CASSYSGGGSPLHF.

This clone occurred once. The chain recombines TRBV7-9 with TRBJ2-5; D remains ambiguous. The CDR3 is 11 amino acids. The germline V gene encodes CDR1 SEHNR and CDR2 FQNEAQ (reference sequence). Trimming took off 4 bases at V and 5 bases at J, with 5 bases between the two ends. CDR3 sequence reads: CASSSRETQYF. CDR3 nucleotides: TGTGCCAGCAGCTCCCGGGAGACCCAGTACTTC.

The chain employs TRBV28 and TRBJ2-7, with 12 nucleotides matching TRBD2. The CDR3 consists of 15 residues. CDR1 and CDR2 (germline): MDHEN, SYDVKM. Trimming at V came to 6 bases and at J to 0 bases, leaving 3 bases not matched to a gene. This CDR3 reads CASSGLAGFSYEQYF. The CDR3 DNA follows: TGTGCCAGCAGCGGACTAGCGGGGTTCTCCTACGAGCAGTACTTC.

J is TRBJ2-1 and V is TRBV7-8; the match to TRBD2 covers 8 bases. CDR1 and CDR2 from the germline V gene are SGHVS and FQNEAQ. Trimming at V came to 6 bases and at J to 5 bases, leaving 9 bases not matched to a gene. The CDR3 spans 15 residues. CDR3 loop: CASSLAGGANNEQFF. CDR3 DNA: TGTGCCAGCAGTCTGGCCGGGGGGGCAAACAATGAGCAGTTCTTC.

The CDR3 DNA reads TGTGCCAGCAGAGATGCCGGGAAGAACACTGAAGCTTTCTTT. It encodes CASRDAGKNTEAFF. This chain joins TRBV28 and TRBJ1-1; D not resolved. This CDR3 has 14 amino acids. V lost 6 bases and J 1 base, leaving 12 bases between the germline ends. The V gene's germline CDR1 is MDHEN and CDR2 SYDVKM.

This sequence joins TRBV27 and TRBJ1-1; a possible D gene is TRBD1 (5 bases). Trimming removed 6 bases at V and 3 bases at J, with 17 bases between. Germline CDR1 is MNHEY and CDR2 is SMNVEV (reference sequence). The CDR3 covers 15 residues. CDR3 bases: TGTGCCAGCAGACGGGACCTCCAGGGAGACACTGAAGCTTTCTTT. Its translation is CASRRDLQGDTEAFF.

The rearrangement uses TRBV5-1 and TRBJ2-5; D remains ambiguous. Trimming shortened V by 5 bases and J by 1 base, and 3 bases separated the two germline ends. The CDR3 covers 11 residues. Per germline, CDR1 SGHRS and CDR2 YFSETQ. In DNA, the CDR3 is TGCGCCAGCAGAATCCAAGAGACCCAGTACTTC. Protein: CASRIQETQYF.

The chain links TRBV6-2 or TRBV6-3 to TRBJ1-4; TRBD1 agrees at 7 bases. This CDR3 region has 13 residues. V was pared by 2 bases and J by 8 bases, with 2 bases of the junction left unmatched. CDR1 and CDR2 from the germline V gene are MNHEY and SVGEGT. This CDR3 is CASSYKDREKLFF. CDR3 DNA sequence: TGTGCCAGCAGTTACAAGGACAGGGAAAAACTGTTTTTT.

The rearrangement links TRBV24-1 to TRBJ1-4; TRBD1 matches 7 bases. Germline CDR1 is KGHDR and CDR2 is SFDVKD. The V gene end was trimmed by 3 bases and the J gene end by 8 bases; junction bases not matched to a gene: 8. CDR3 size: 15 residues. CDR3 bases: TGTGCCACCAGTGATACCACAGGGGACGGGGAAAAACTGTTTTTT. This sequence encodes CATSDTTGDGEKLFF.

The chain couples TRBV28 to TRBJ2-1; D not certain. CDR1 is MDHEN, CDR2 SYDVKM, per germline. The CDR3 sequence is 14 residues long. Trimming left V 3 bases short and J 7 bases short, with 13 bases between. The DNA for the CDR3 is TGTGCCAGCAGTTTTAACTATCTAGTTAATGAGCAGTTCTTC. Translation gives CASSFNYLVNEQFF.

The chain recombines TRBV18 with TRBJ2-2, with D hard to call. The CDR3 runs 16 residues. V lost 6 bases, J lost 4 bases, and 18 bases lay in between. Germline V gene sequence: CDR1 KGHSH, CDR2 LQKENI. The CDR3 loop is CASSHPGHSATGELFF. The CDR3 bases are TGTGCCAGCTCCCATCCCGGGCATAGTGCCACCGGGGAGCTGTTTTTT.

The rearrangement links TRBV3-1 (or the pseudogene TRBV3-2) to TRBJ2-1; TRBD1 matches 7 bases. This CDR3 region has 15 residues. Germline CDR1 is LGHDT and CDR2 is YNNKEL (reference sequence). V shed 4 bases, J shed 4 bases, and the junction held 7 bases outside the gene matches. This chain's CDR3 is CASSPPGQSYNEQFF. The CDR3 DNA reads as TGTGCCAGCAGCCCACCGGGACAGAGTTACAATGAGCAGTTCTTC.

This rearrangement joins TRBV5-4 to TRBJ1-2; no definite D call. Germline CDR1 reads SGHNT; CDR2 reads YYREEE (reference sequence). The V and J ends lost 4 bases and 4 bases respectively, with 20 bases between them. The CDR3 has 16 residues. CDR3 DNA sequence: TGTGCCAGCAGCACCTGGACGGGCCTCTCGGTCTATGGCTACACCTTC. It translates to CASSTWTGLSVYGYTF.